This passage covers 20 T cell receptor beta chains from one sample sequenced in a study of T cell changes during pregnancy in multiple sclerosis. Here immunoSEQ multiplex PCR was the method, and the copy in TCRdb shows in-frame clones only, minus some. The sample carries fewer than 70,000 clones, roughly 88% recorded once. The sample was peripheral blood, taken in the third trimester of pregnancy. The receptors were gathered from a female donor with multiple sclerosis, enrolled in a pregnancy study.

The CDR3 nucleotides read TGTGCCAGCAGTGACAGGGGAAGCTCACCCCTCCACTTT. Translating gives CASSDRGSSPLHF. The chain has TRBV2 and TRBJ1-6, with a weak D call TRBD1 (6 bases). From germline, CDR1 is SNHLY and CDR2 FYNNEI. The V end lost 3 bases, the J end lost 10 bases, and 10 bases lay between the germline ends. There are 13 residues in the CDR3.

V is TRBV6-5 and J is TRBJ1-1; no reliable D call. The ends were cut back, 6 bases at V and 4 bases at J, with 15 bases in the middle. The CDR3 is 14 amino acids. The germline CDR1 and CDR2 sequences are MNHEY and SVGAGI. The CDR3 region has the DNA TGTGCCAGCAGCTCTTTCGCGGGAGGCACTGAAGCTTTCTTT. Translation: CASSSFAGGTEAFF.

The rearrangement joins TRBV5-4 to TRBJ2-5, with a tentative D call TRBD1 (6 bases). From germline, CDR1 is SGHNT and CDR2 YYREEE (reference sequence). With 5 bases removed from V and 2 bases from J, the gap between germline ends came to 19 bases. This CDR3 has 16 residues. The CDR3 region has the DNA TGTGCCAGCAGTCCCCGAGAGGGGGAAGGTCAAGAGACCCAGTACTTC. Amino acid sequence: CASSPREGEGQETQYF.

The chain carries TRBV4-1 and TRBJ2-7; TRBD1 is a possible D gene (6 bases). Germline loops: CDR1 MGHRA, CDR2 YSYEKL. The CDR3 has 17 residues. V lost 1 base to trimming and J lost 3 bases, with 19 bases between them. The CDR3 DNA reads TGCGCCAGCAGCCAAGCATATGCAGGGGACAACAACTACGAGCAGTACTTC. Amino acids: CASSQAYAGDNNYEQYF.

The gene calls are TRBV28 and TRBJ1-5, with D possibly matching TRBD1 (5 bases). Trimming cost V 6 bases and J 6 bases, with 12 bases left between them. CDR1 MDHEN and CDR2 SYDVKM come from the germline V gene. This CDR3 is 13 amino acids long. In nucleotides, the CDR3 is TGTGCCAGCAGGGGACTTGTGGGTCAGCCCCAGCATTTT. This encodes CASRGLVGQPQHF.

This chain connects TRBV5-1 to TRBJ1-2; tentatively, D is TRBD1 (5 bases). The CDR3 sequence is 13 residues long. Trimming took 4 bases from V and 4 from J, leaving 11 bases between them. Germline CDR1 and CDR2: SGHRS and YFSETQ. The CDR3 reads CASSSGTIYGYTF. CDR3 in DNA: TGCGCCAGCAGCAGCGGGACTATCTATGGCTACACCTTC.

The V call is TRBV19, the J call TRBJ1-6, with D unresolved. Germline V lookup: CDR1 LNHDA, CDR2 SQIVND (reference sequence). The V end lost 5 bases, the J end lost 10 bases, and 18 bases lay between the germline ends. The CDR3 consists of 15 residues. This CDR3 is CASSLNSGGSSPLHF. DNA of the CDR3: TGTGCCAGTAGTCTCAACTCCGGAGGTTCCTCACCCCTCCACTTT.

The chain links TRBV4-2 to TRBJ2-3; TRBD2 is a possible D gene (6 bases). Germline V lookup: CDR1 LGHNA, CDR2 YNFKEQ. The length of the CDR3 is 16 residues. Trimming left V 1 base short and J 2 bases short, with 13 bases between. The CDR3 coding sequence is TGTGCCAGCAGCCAAGTCAGCGCGGGGTTCACAGATACGCAGTATTTT. Protein product: CASSQVSAGFTDTQYF.

This rearrangement joins TRBV5-1 to TRBJ2-3, with D maybe TRBD1 (5 bases). Trimming removed 2 bases at V and 2 bases at J, with 9 bases between. Germline CDR1 is SGHRS and CDR2 is YFSETQ. The CDR3 totals 14 residues. The CDR3 DNA reads as TGCGCCAGCAGCTTTGACAGTCCCACAGATACGCAGTATTTT. This codes for CASSFDSPTDTQYF.

The chain recombines TRBV29-1 with TRBJ1-6, with 11 nucleotides matching TRBD1. J lost 12 bases, V lost 7 bases, and 5 bases had no gene match. CDR1 and CDR2 (germline): SQVTM, ANQGSEA. The CDR3 covers 12 residues. The CDR3 DNA is TGCAGCGCTGGGACAGGGGGAGGACCCCTCCACTTT. Its translation: CSAGTGGGPLHF.

The genes are TRBV7-9 and TRBJ2-1; 10 bases agree with TRBD2. The CDR3 loop spans 15 amino acids. Germline CDR1 is SEHNR and CDR2 is FQNEAQ (reference sequence). With V trimmed by 5 bases and J by 5 bases, 6 bases remained unmatched. CDR3 amino acids: CASSPIAGGHNEQFF. The CDR3, as DNA: TGTGCCAGCAGCCCAATAGCGGGGGGCCACAATGAGCAGTTCTTC.

V and J are TRBV28 and TRBJ1-4; 9 bases match TRBD1. The ends lost 7 bases at V and 4 bases at J; junction bases unmatched: 10. This CDR3 contains 16 residues. The germline CDR1 and CDR2 sequences are MDHEN and SYDVKM. CDR3 loop: CASKPGQGFVNEKLFF. The CDR3 DNA is TGTGCCAGCAAGCCGGGACAGGGCTTTGTTAATGAAAAACTGTTTTTT.

The rearrangement links TRBV28 to TRBJ1-1, with D possibly being TRBD1 (6 bases). The V gene's germline CDR1 is MDHEN and CDR2 SYDVKM. V lost 4 bases and J lost 3, with 18 bases in between. The length of the CDR3 is 16 residues. CDR3 coding DNA: TGTGCCAGCAGTTCCCATTGGGGCGGGGGGCACACTGAAGCTTTCTTT. This sequence encodes CASSSHWGGGHTEAFF. Full variable domain (missing parts from reference TRBV28 and TRBJ1-1): DVKVTQSSRYLVKRTGEKVFLECVQDMDHENMFWYRQDPGLGLRLIYFSYDVKMKEKGDIPEGYSVSREKKERFSLILESASTNQTSMYLCASSSHWGGGHTEAFFGQGTRLTVV.

The CDR3 bases are TGTGCCTGGAGCCTTAACTCCCTCCGGGGGGTGCAGTTCTTC. Translated, it gives CAWSLNSLRGVQFF. The chain carries TRBV30 and TRBJ2-1; 7 bases map to TRBD2. Trimming took 3 bases from V and 12 from J; bases not matched to a gene: 14. Germline CDR1 reads GTSNPN; CDR2 reads SVGIG (reference sequence). This CDR3 contains 14 residues.

This chain uses TRBV4-3 with TRBJ2-1; 7 positions agree with TRBD1. Germline-derived CDR1 and CDR2 are LGHNA and YSLEER. The CDR3 contains 17 residues. The V segment lost 1 base and the J segment 2 bases; nucleotides outside the gene matches: 8. The CDR3 DNA sequence: TGCGCCAGCAGCCAAGCCCCTCCTGACAGGGCCTACAATGAGCAGTTCTTC. It translates to CASSQAPPDRAYNEQFF.

The V and J genes are TRBV5-1 and TRBJ2-3; D is uncertain. CDR3 length: 14 residues. CDR1 SGHRS and CDR2 YFSETQ come from the germline V gene. Trimming left V 2 bases short and J 1 base short, with 8 bases between. The CDR3 coding sequence is TGCGCCAGCAGCTTTAGTACTGGCACAGATACGCAGTATTTT. Encoded protein: CASSFSTGTDTQYF.

With respect to this clone: Its ends do not fully match the called genes, so a read error is possible. The chain couples TRBV18 to TRBJ2-1; 8 bases align to TRBD1. Germline loops: CDR1 KGHSH, CDR2 LQKENI. The CDR3 extends over 12 amino acids. CDR3 bases: TGTGCCAGCTCACCACGTGACAGGGGCTGGCTCTTC. This encodes CASSPRDRGWLF.

V usage is TRBV4-1 and J usage is TRBJ1-1, with D maybe TRBD1 (5 bases). V was clipped by 4 bases and J by 5 bases, with 20 bases between them. Germline V gene data show CDR1 as MGHRA and CDR2 as YSYEKL. The length of the CDR3 is 16 residues. Written as DNA, the CDR3 is TGCGCCAGCAGCCTTATGGGTAGGGGTCGTGGAACTGAAGCTTTCTTT. Protein product: CASSLMGRGRGTEAFF.

The chain combines TRBV5-4 with TRBJ1-2; D is possibly TRBD1 (5 bases). V dropped 9 bases and J dropped 3 bases, with 12 bases sitting between them. The CDR3 extends over 12 amino acids. The V gene's germline CDR1 is SGHNT and CDR2 YYREEE (reference sequence). The CDR3 sequence is CATWGGDYGYTF. CDR3 nucleotides: TGTGCCACCTGGGGAGGGGACTATGGCTACACCTTC. The full variable domain, completed using reference TRBV5-4 and TRBJ1-2, is ETGVTQSPTHLIKTRGQQVTLRCSSQSGHNTVSWYQQALGQGPQFIFQYYREEENGRGNFPPRFSGLQFPNYSSELNVNALELDDSALYLCATWGGDYGYTFGSGTRLTVV.

The rearrangement joins TRBV6-5 to TRBJ1-2; 7 nucleotides match TRBD1. This CDR3 spans 13 amino acids. Trimming at V came to 5 bases and at J to 8 bases, leaving 8 bases not matched to a gene. The germline V gene has CDR1 MNHEY and CDR2 SVGAGI. The CDR3 region has the DNA TGTGCCAGCAGTCAAGGGGGCTCTTACGGCTACACCTTC. Protein product: CASSQGGSYGYTF.